This is a list of T cell receptor beta chains from one sample in a study of shared clonotypes between healthy human individuals. This table comes from immunoSEQ multiplex PCR, and its TCRdb copy is limited to in-frame clones, with some not included. The data show roughly 1,000,000 clones, with approximately 80% seen just once and roughly 0.65% held by the top ten. Sample: memory CD4+ T cells from PBMCs. The source is a man between 18 and 35 years old in good health. Some clones in this sample may be carry-over from other donors' samples. The conserved cysteine and the conserved F or W are not part of the CDR3 here. Fields, in order: J gene, D gene, V gene, CDR3 protein. A D gene is named only where the DNA matches it firmly.

>TRBJ1-1|-|TRBV6-1
ASGPTYTEAF
>TRBJ2-7|-|TRBV29-1
SVELDFSYEQY
>TRBJ1-2|TRBD1|TRBV18
ASSPLTGTNYGYT
>TRBJ1-4|-|TRBV29-1
SVDAGSVGKLF
>TRBJ2-5|TRBD2|TRBV4-3
ASSQDQASGQETQY
>TRBJ1-1|-|TRBV11-3
ASSLKGNTEAF
>TRBJ2-5|TRBD2|TRBV29-1
SVTSGIETQY
>TRBJ2-1|-|TRBV29-1
SAYLPGLLRNEQF
>TRBJ2-2|TRBD2|TRBV28
ASSLRVLAEVGELF
>TRBJ1-1|-|TRBV11-2
ASSPDRLNTEAF
>TRBJ2-2|-|TRBV11-1
ASSPSGFVRLF
>TRBJ1-2|-|TRBV28
ASTSGGVIYGYT
>TRBJ2-7|-|TRBV5-1
ASSLEGGLYEQY
>TRBJ2-1|TRBD2|TRBV9
ASSEYSGRSYNEQF
>TRBJ1-2|TRBD1|TRBV27
ASRPQGGGYGYT
>TRBJ2-7|TRBD1|TRBV27
ASSPISNYGQGYEQY
>TRBJ1-2|-|TRBV5-1
ASSLARFSYGYT
>TRBJ2-1|-|TRBV30
AWSSSFDEQF
>TRBJ1-4|-|TRBV5-1
ASSPDPTTGRNEKLF
>TRBJ2-1|TRBD1|TRBV5-1
ASSLRGSLGTGPHRGSYNEQF
>TRBJ2-7|-|TRBV4-2
ASSRQYVQGSYEQY
>TRBJ2-7|-|TRBV6-5
ASSPTGSYEQY
>TRBJ2-1|-|TRBV25-1
ASSASSGSSYNEQF
>TRBJ2-6|TRBD2|TRBV28
ASTTSGTSGANVLT
>TRBJ1-3|-|TRBV4-3
ASSQVVSGNSGNTIY
>TRBJ2-1|-|TRBV5-4
ASSLEGGTVQF
>TRBJ2-2|-|TRBV7-2
ASSLSTRENTGELF
>TRBJ2-5|-|TRBV2
ASSDRGGETQY
>TRBJ2-7|-|TRBV5-1
ASSSFTGTYEQY
>TRBJ2-5|-|TRBV4-1
ASSQRLGQGETQY
>TRBJ2-2|TRBD2|TRBV4-2
ASSQTGLAENTGELF
>TRBJ2-5|TRBD2|TRBV28
ASSPHSGRTGETQY
>TRBJ2-5|-|TRBV11-3
ASSLGLQRQETQY
>TRBJ2-5|TRBD2|TRBV5-4
ASSTGTSGRQETQY
>TRBJ2-7|-|TRBV15
ATSRPMGNEQY
>TRBJ2-3|TRBD2|TRBV27
ASTLGLAERTDTQY
>TRBJ1-3|-|TRBV30
AWSVGGYSGNTIY
>TRBJ2-7|-|TRBV6-4
ASLAGRSTYEQY
>TRBJ2-7|-|TRBV11-2
ASSPQYEQY
>TRBJ2-2|TRBD2|TRBV15
ATSRDFRTSGTGELF
>TRBJ2-1|-|TRBV9
ASSVAPYNEQF
>TRBJ1-2|-|TRBV19
ASSIEGNTNYGYT
>TRBJ2-1|-|TRBV7-2
ASSYDRSSYNEQF
>TRBJ1-1|-|TRBV7-6
ASSHGGRNTEAF
>TRBJ1-1|-|TRBV7-9
ASTLGGVDTEAF
>TRBJ1-5|-|TRBV30
AWSGDPFSNQPQH
>TRBJ2-7|TRBD1|TRBV5-4
ASTTQQGINEQY
>TRBJ2-1|-|TRBV29-1
SVGARGYEQF
>TRBJ2-1|-|TRBV30
ARRERHYNEQF
>TRBJ2-1|-|TRBV27
ASSLSMKTRPNNEQF
>TRBJ2-1|TRBD2|TRBV6-5
ASSYRGSVDNEQF
>TRBJ2-5|-|TRBV19
ASNYRAGETQY
>TRBJ1-5|-|TRBV7-2
ASSLADGYQPQH
>TRBJ2-7|-|TRBV6-1
ASSEVQGSSYEQY
>TRBJ1-5|-|TRBV5-8
ASSQVRGGMSNQPQH
>TRBJ2-6|-|TRBV11-3
ASSPGGANVLT
>TRBJ2-1|-|TRBV7-3
ASSLRPRLENNEQF
>TRBJ2-7|-|TRBV28
ASSLGSYEQY